Included here is one TCR beta chain sequence, with context. Its target is not known. The sample belongs to a study of CD8 T cells in Susac syndrome. Study details: When their blood was taken, patients with Susac syndrome were therapy-naive, taking corticosteroids, or taking intravenous immunoglobulin alone.

Whole-study findings and limits: In its TCR sequencing and HLA analysis, the study acknowledged that the number of individuals was relatively small.

This CDR3 spans 15 amino acids. Trimming removed 0 bases from V and 4 bases from J, with 12 bases in between. From germline, CDR1 is LNHNV and CDR2 YYDKDF (reference sequence). TEMRA cells underwent FACS enrichment and CD8+ and CD4+ T cells underwent negative isolation. Random hexamers were used to reverse transcribe 0.5 to 1 ug of RNA. A single record per CDR3 protein comes from TCRdb applying MiXCR to the immunoSEQ multiplex PCR reads. The sample gives roughly 100,000 distinct CDR3 sequences, approximately 93% of which show up once; roughly 0.38% is in the top ten. The sequencing input was CD8+ T cells from PBMCs. The chain has TRBV15 and TRBJ2-5, with D maybe TRBD1 (7 bases). This TCR was sampled from a human donor with Susac syndrome. Here the CDR3 DNA reads TGTGCCACCAGCAGAGAAGGGCAGGGGGGAGAGACCCAGTACTTC. Translated: CATSREGQGGETQYF.